Included here is one TCR beta chain sequence, with context. Authors' processing steps: How many nucleated cells were present was estimated from reference gene primer amplification. The assay was immunoSEQ multiplex PCR, and TCRdb's table has in-frame clones only and misses some. That table gives V, J and clone size, and the DNA gave D and trimming. The table lists more than 60,000 clones, 85% to 90% of them singletons. This entry is derived from a study of blood T cell repertoires in COVID-19. Participant ages covered roughly 18 to 89 years across about two dozen US areas. Recovered participants had two consecutive negative NP/OP PCR tests, healthcare professional clearance, or symptom resolution. Trimming removed 9 bases at V and 0 bases at J, with 25 bases between. This CDR3 region has 19 residues. In germline, CDR1 is KGHDR, CDR2 SFDVKD.

The sample taken for sequencing was PBMCs or T cells enriched from blood (not recorded which). The receptor was isolated from a middle-aged woman who had recovered from COVID-19. The chain uses TRBV24-1 and TRBJ2-2; D might be TRBD2 (6 bases). DNA of the CDR3: TGTGCCACCGGCGCCGGGAGCGGGCAAGTCTCGCCGAACACCGGGGAGCTGTTTTTT. Its protein product is CATGAGSGQVSPNTGELFF.